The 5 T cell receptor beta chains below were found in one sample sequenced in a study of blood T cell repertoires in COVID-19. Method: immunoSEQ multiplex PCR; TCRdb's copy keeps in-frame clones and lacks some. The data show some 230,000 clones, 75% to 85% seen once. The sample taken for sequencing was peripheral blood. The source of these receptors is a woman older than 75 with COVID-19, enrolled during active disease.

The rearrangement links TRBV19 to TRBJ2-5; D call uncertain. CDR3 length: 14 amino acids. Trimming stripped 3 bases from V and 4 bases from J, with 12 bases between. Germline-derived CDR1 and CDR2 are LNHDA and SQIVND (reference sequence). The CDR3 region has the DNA TGTGCCAGTAGTATCCCTGGTACTCGAGAGACCCAGTACTTC. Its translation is CASSIPGTRETQYF.

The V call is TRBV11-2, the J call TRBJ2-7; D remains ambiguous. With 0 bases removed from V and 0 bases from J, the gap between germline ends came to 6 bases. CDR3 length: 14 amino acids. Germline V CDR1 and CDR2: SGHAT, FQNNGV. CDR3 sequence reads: CASSLEVGSYEQYF. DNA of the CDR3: TGTGCCAGCAGCTTAGAGGTCGGCTCCTACGAGCAGTACTTC. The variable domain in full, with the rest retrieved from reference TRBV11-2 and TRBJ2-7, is EAGVAQSPRYKIIEKRQSVAFWCNPISGHATLYWYQQILGQGPKLLIQFQNNGVVDDSQLPKDRFSAERLKGVDSTLKIQPAKLEDSAVYLCASSLEVGSYEQYFGPGTRLTVT.

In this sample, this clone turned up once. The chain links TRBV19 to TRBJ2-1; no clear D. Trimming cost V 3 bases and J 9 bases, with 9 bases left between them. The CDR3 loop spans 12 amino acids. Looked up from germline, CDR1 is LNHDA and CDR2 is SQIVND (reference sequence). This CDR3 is CASSIPPGEQFF. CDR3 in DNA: TGTGCCAGTAGTATCCCCCCGGGTGAGCAGTTCTTC.

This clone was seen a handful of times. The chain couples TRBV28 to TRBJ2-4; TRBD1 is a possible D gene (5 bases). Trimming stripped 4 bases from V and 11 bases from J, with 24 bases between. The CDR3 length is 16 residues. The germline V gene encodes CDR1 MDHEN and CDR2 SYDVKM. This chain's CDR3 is CASSSGHLRAKAFQYF. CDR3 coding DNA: TGTGCCAGCAGTTCCGGACACCTCAGGGCAAAAGCATTTCAGTACTTC.

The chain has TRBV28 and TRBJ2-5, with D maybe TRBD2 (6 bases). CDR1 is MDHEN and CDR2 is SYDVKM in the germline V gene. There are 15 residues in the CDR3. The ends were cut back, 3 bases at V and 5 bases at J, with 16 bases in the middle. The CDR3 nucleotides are TGTGCCAGCAGTTTCATCCAGCGGGTTCAGGAGACCCAGTACTTC. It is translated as CASSFIQRVQETQYF. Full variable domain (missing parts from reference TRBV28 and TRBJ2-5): DVKVTQSSRYLVKRTGEKVFLECVQDMDHENMFWYRQDPGLGLRLIYFSYDVKMKEKGDIPEGYSVSREKKERFSLILESASTNQTSMYLCASSFIQRVQETQYFGPGTRLLVL.